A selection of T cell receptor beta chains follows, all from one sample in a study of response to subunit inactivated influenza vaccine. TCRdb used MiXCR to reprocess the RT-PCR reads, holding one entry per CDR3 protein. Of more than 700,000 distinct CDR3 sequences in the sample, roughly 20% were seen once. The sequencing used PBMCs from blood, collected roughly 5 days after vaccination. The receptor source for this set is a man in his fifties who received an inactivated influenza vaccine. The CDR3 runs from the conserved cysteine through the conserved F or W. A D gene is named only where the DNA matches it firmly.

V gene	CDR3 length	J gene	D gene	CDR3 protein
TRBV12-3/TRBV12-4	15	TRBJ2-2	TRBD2	CASRLAREYTGELFF
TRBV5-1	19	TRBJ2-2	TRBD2	CASSGGQLTSGGITGELFF
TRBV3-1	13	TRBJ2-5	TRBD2	CASSPLGRDYQYF
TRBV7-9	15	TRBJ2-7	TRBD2	CASSQGPGLAVGQYF
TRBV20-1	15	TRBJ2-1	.	CSATSGNEIGNEQFF
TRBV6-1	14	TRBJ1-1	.	CASSSGSRSTEAFF
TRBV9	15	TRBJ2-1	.	CASSVGGNSLNEQFF
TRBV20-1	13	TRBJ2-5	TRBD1	CSGREGGQGDQYF
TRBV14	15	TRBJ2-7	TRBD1	CASSQGTGLSYEQYF
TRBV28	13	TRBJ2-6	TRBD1	CASSSGTALDLTF
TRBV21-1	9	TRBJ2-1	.	CASSLEQFF
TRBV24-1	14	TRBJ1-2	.	CATSDKTGPYGYTF
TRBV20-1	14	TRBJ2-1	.	CSAVGLPRTNEQFF
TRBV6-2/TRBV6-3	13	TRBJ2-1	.	CASWTVPGNEQFF
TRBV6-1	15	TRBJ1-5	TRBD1	CASRGQSTSNQPQHF
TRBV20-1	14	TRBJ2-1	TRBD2	CSARDPRAGGKQFF
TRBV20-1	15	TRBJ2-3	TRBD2	CSARVSGRRTDTQYF
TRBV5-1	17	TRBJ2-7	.	CASSLRLLAGRTYEQYF
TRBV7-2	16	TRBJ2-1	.	CASSLGPGRDYNEQFF
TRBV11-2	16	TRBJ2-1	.	CASSAEVGATYNEQFF
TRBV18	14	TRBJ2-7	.	CASSPRQVGDEQYF
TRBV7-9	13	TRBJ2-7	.	CASSLQLFHEQYF
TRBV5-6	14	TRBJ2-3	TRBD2	CASSPRGGWDTQYF
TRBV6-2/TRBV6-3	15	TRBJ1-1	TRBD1	CASSRPGTGVTEAFF
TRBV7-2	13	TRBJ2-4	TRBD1	CASSLGQGRIQYF
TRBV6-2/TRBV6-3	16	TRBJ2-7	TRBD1	CASSDPGQGKYYEQYF
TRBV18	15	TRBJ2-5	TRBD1	CASSPPGQQKETQYF
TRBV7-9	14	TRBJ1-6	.	CASSFSRENSPLHF
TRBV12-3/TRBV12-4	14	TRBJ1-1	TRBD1	CASNRDSDNTEAFF
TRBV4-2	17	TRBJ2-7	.	CASSQDTKGHSFYEQYF
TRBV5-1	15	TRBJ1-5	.	CASSLVTGGSQPQHF
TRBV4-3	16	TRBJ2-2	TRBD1	CASSQDTGASTGELFF
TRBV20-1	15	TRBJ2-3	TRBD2	CSASHASGSTDTQYF
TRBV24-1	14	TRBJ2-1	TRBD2	CATDAGGENNEQFF
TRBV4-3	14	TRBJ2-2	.	CASSQGVLTGELFF
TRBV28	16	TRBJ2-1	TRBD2	CASGTLTSGSYNEQFF
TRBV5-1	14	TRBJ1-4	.	CASSLGQENEKLFF
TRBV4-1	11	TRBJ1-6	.	CASSQDGTLHF
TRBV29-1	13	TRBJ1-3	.	CSVESGTGNTIYF
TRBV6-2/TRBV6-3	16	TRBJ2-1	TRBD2	CASTPGRLAGYNEQFF
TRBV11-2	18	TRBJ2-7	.	CASSLSQQGGPNPDEQYF
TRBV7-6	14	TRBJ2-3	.	CASSLVRRTDTQYF